This T cell receptor (beta chain) is from a study of T cell changes during pregnancy in multiple sclerosis. TCRdb keeps only in-frame clones here, not all; method: immunoSEQ multiplex PCR. Found here are tens of thousands of clones, 89% of them singletons; the top ten hold 5.5% to 7%. This sequence was found in a female donor with multiple sclerosis, enrolled in a pregnancy study. The sequenced sample was CD8+ T cells from peripheral blood mononuclear cells, obtained in the second trimester of pregnancy.

The CDR3 spells CASSPTGTYRASGRAAPQETQYF. The CDR3 DNA follows: TGTGCCAGCAGTCCCACCGGGACATATAGGGCTAGCGGGAGGGCAGCCCCCCAAGAGACCCAGTACTTC. The rearrangement links TRBV28 to TRBJ2-5, with TRBD2 identical over 12 bases. The CDR3 consists of 23 residues. The trim removed 5 bases at V and 1 base at J, leaving 26 bases unmatched. Germline V gives CDR1 MDHEN, CDR2 SYDVKM.